Listed below are T cell receptor beta chains from one sample, sequenced in a study of graft-versus-host responses after intestinal transplantation. No antigen has been identified for these receptors. The table came from immunoSEQ multiplex PCR; TCRdb's copy has only in-frame clones and leaves some out. The sample yields about 100,000 clones, roughly 90% seen once. The source material was unstimulated CD4+ T cells sorted from spleen or lymph node cells, sampled before transplant. These receptors came from a human donor who was the organ donor for an intestinal transplant. CDR3s include the opening cysteine and the closing phenylalanine or tryptophan.

TRBV6-5	TRBJ2-7	CASKKRGGYEQYF
TRBV30	TRBJ1-2	CAWGQGLSGYTF
TRBV20-1	TRBJ2-5	CSARPQETQYF
TRBV15	TRBJ1-5	CATSKTGGFQPQHF
TRBV19	TRBJ1-1	CASSPTGTGSLKAFF
TRBV9	TRBJ2-2	CASSTQPWGQGMAGELFF
TRBV27	TRBJ1-5	CASSLTGQGRNQPQHF
TRBV6-5	TRBJ1-2	CASSSPGYYGYTF
TRBV5-5	TRBJ1-1	CASSHFSTGKNTEAFF
TRBV2	TRBJ1-6	CASSGRPDSPLHF
TRBV9	TRBJ2-2	CASSVMTANTGELFF
TRBV4-1	TRBJ2-1	CASSKGRGGPSDNEQFF
TRBV7-2	TRBJ1-2	CASSLAPGTTSIRGYTF
TRBV28	TRBJ2-2	CASSPPDRRNTGELFF
TRBV5-1	TRBJ2-1	CASSPGLAEQFF
TRBV5-6	TRBJ2-5	CASSLETETQYF
TRBV10-2	TRBJ1-1	CASTRGLVTEAFF
TRBV19	TRBJ2-2	CASSIGQGARTGELFF
TRBV9	TRBJ2-5	CASSSRTSGTQETQYF